The 23 T cell receptor beta chains given below trace back to one sample, sequenced in a study of graft-versus-host responses after intestinal transplantation. The protocol was immunoSEQ multiplex PCR, while the TCRdb copy is restricted to in-frame clones and leaves out a portion. The sample records around 19,000 clones, about a third being singletons. Sequences were derived from alloreactive CD4+ T cells from a mixed lymphocyte reaction culture, sampled before transplantation. Subset of the sample: CFSE-low proliferating T cells sorted from roughly six-day pre-transplant mixed lymphocyte reaction (GvH or HvG direction). Every receptor here comes from a human patient who was an organ donor for intestinal transplantation.

In DNA, the CDR3 is TGTGCCAGCAGCTTGGGGCTGGGCAGCTCCTACGAGCAGTACTTC. This translates into CASSLGLGSSYEQYF. The chain uses TRBV5-4 and TRBJ2-7; no clear D. Trimming cost V 0 bases and J 0 bases, with 10 bases left between them. This CDR3 spans 15 amino acids. Germline values: CDR1 SGHNT, CDR2 YYREEE (reference sequence).

V usage is TRBV19 and J usage is TRBJ2-4; TRBD1 agrees at 7 bases. In germline, CDR1 is LNHDA, CDR2 SQIVND (reference sequence). CDR3 length: 14 residues. V lost 6 bases and J lost 6; bases outside the gene matches: 8. The CDR3 loop is CASSAGGRGNIQYF. The DNA for the CDR3 is TGTGCCAGTAGCGCAGGGGGACGGGGAAACATTCAGTACTTC. Looking up the rest from reference TRBV19 and TRBJ2-4 gives the full variable domain: DGGITQSPKYLFRKEGQNVTLSCEQNLNHDAMYWYRQDPGQGLRLIYYSQIVNDFQKGDIAEGYSVSREKKESFPLTVTSAQKNPTAFYLCASSAGGRGNIQYFGAGTRLSVL.

The rearrangement joins TRBV11-3 to TRBJ2-7, with D possibly being TRBD2 (5 bases). The CDR3 runs to 15 residues. Trimming shortened V by 5 bases and J by 2 bases, and 16 bases separated the two germline ends. CDR1 and CDR2 (germline): SGHNT, YENEEA. Here the CDR3 reads CASSLVGVGAYEQYF. In nucleotides, the CDR3 is TGTGCCAGCAGCCTGGTGGGAGTTGGGGCCTACGAGCAGTACTTC.

CDR3 residues: CASSLQVNTEAFF. The CDR3 DNA sequence: TGTGCCAGCAGCTTGCAGGTGAACACTGAAGCTTTCTTT. The V and J genes are TRBV7-6 and TRBJ1-1, with D hard to call. The CDR3 is 13 amino acids. Trimming shortened V by 3 bases and J by 0 bases, and 5 bases separated the two germline ends. Per germline, CDR1 SGHVS and CDR2 FNYEAQ.

This clone occurred a few times. The chain uses TRBV4-3 and TRBJ1-1; D is possibly TRBD1 (6 bases). Looked up from germline, CDR1 is LGHNA and CDR2 is YSLEER. The CDR3 consists of 15 residues. V lost 0 bases and J 5 bases, leaving 13 bases between the germline ends. The CDR3, as DNA: TGCGCCAGCAGCCAAGATCCGGGGGCTTGGACTGAAGCTTTCTTT. It encodes CASSQDPGAWTEAFF.

The chain has TRBV6-5 and TRBJ1-5; D ambiguous. V lost 3 bases and J lost 10, with 10 bases in between. This CDR3 spans 12 amino acids. Germline-derived CDR1 and CDR2 are MNHEY and SVGAGI. This CDR3 reads CASSYLPVPQHF. In DNA, the CDR3 is TGTGCCAGCAGTTATCTACCGGTACCCCAGCATTTT.

The chain couples TRBV18 to TRBJ2-5; D ambiguous. This CDR3 has 14 amino acids. V was trimmed by 3 bases and J by 5 bases, leaving 13 bases between them. Germline values: CDR1 KGHSH, CDR2 LQKENI. In DNA, the CDR3 is TGTGCCAGCTCACCGGCCCCGAGTCGGGAGACCCAGTACTTC. This gives the protein CASSPAPSRETQYF.

The chain links TRBV11-2 to TRBJ2-1, with no clear D. Trimming removed 3 bases from V and 9 bases from J, with 12 bases in between. Germline assignment: CDR1 SGHAT and CDR2 FQNNGV. This CDR3 has 13 amino acids. CDR3 bases: TGTGCCAGCAGCTTTGACCGTTCGGGTGAGCAGTTCTTC. It specifies CASSFDRSGEQFF.

This clone was counted between two and nine times. The CDR3 spells CASSGAGQKNIQYF. The DNA of the CDR3 is TGTGCCAGCAGCGGGGCGGGACAGAAAAACATTCAGTACTTC. The chain uses TRBV27 and TRBJ2-4, with D perhaps matching TRBD1 (7 bases). The V and J ends lost 6 bases and 4 bases respectively, with 13 bases between them. Germline assignment: CDR1 MNHEY and CDR2 SMNVEV (reference sequence). The CDR3 spans 14 residues.

CDR3 region: CASSEAEYYEQYF. CDR3 in DNA: TGTGCCAGCAGTGAAGCCGAATACTACGAGCAGTACTTC. The chain carries TRBV2 and TRBJ2-7; D unclear. Trimming cost V 0 bases and J 3 bases, with 6 bases left between them. Germline CDR1 reads SNHLY; CDR2 reads FYNNEI. The CDR3 has 13 amino acids.

The J gene is TRBJ2-3, the V gene TRBV5-5; possible D gene TRBD2, 5 bases. With 2 bases removed from V and 7 bases from J, the gap between germline ends came to 17 bases. This CDR3 comprises 15 residues. Germline V CDR1 and CDR2: SGHKS, YYEKEE (reference sequence). This CDR3 is CASSFGRGPGNTQYF. The DNA for the CDR3 is TGTGCCAGCAGCTTCGGTCGGGGTCCTGGGAATACGCAGTATTTT.

This clone appeared a few times. The chain carries TRBV19 and TRBJ2-2, with a tentative D call TRBD2 (6 bases). This CDR3 has 16 amino acids. Between the trimmed V and J ends, which lost 5 bases and 5 bases, there was a span of 18 bases. CDR1 is LNHDA and CDR2 is SQIVND in the germline V gene (reference sequence). DNA for the CDR3: TGTGCCAGTAGTCCCCGGGACCCGGGGGAAACCGGGGAGCTGTTTTTT. Translating gives CASSPRDPGETGELFF.

This rearrangement joins TRBV5-1 to TRBJ2-3, with 10 nucleotides matching TRBD2. The CDR3 loop spans 16 amino acids. V was clipped by 3 bases and J by 1 base; unmatched bases: 5. The V gene's germline CDR1 is SGHRS and CDR2 YFSETQ. The CDR3 sequence is CASSSLGTSGTDTQYF. The CDR3 region has the DNA TGCGCCAGCAGCTCCCTCGGGACTAGCGGCACAGATACGCAGTATTTT.

The chain has TRBV7-2 and TRBJ1-1; TRBD1 matches 8 bases. The CDR3 covers 15 residues. V lost 5 bases to trimming and J lost 6 bases; unmatched junction nucleotides: 11. Germline CDR1 SGHTA, CDR2 FQGNSA. CDR3 sequence: CASSQTGDLGPEAFF. CDR3 nucleotide sequence: TGTGCCAGCAGCCAGACAGGGGACCTCGGCCCTGAAGCTTTCTTT.

The chain is built from TRBV28 and TRBJ1-2, with TRBD1 as a possible D gene (6 bases). The germline V and J ends were trimmed by 3 bases and 5 bases, with 10 bases remaining between them. The CDR3 runs to 13 residues. Germline loops: CDR1 MDHEN, CDR2 SYDVKM. The CDR3 nucleotides are TGTGCCAGCAGTTTGGCCAGGGGATATGGCTACACCTTC. Encoded protein: CASSLARGYGYTF.

This clone was observed a few times. The J gene is TRBJ2-3, the V gene TRBV4-2; TRBD1 is a possible D gene (5 bases). CDR3 size: 14 residues. V lost 4 bases and J 2 bases, leaving 10 bases between the germline ends. Germline loops: CDR1 LGHNA, CDR2 YNFKEQ. In DNA form, the CDR3 reads TGTGCCAGCAGCCCCGACAGCTTCACAGATACGCAGTATTTT. Protein sequence: CASSPDSFTDTQYF.

The chain links TRBV5-1 to TRBJ1-1, with D possibly matching TRBD1 (6 bases). The CDR3 is 14 residues long. Germline lookup yields CDR1 SGHRS and CDR2 YFSETQ. The germline V and J ends were trimmed by 3 bases and 4 bases, with 13 bases remaining between them. The CDR3 DNA follows: TGCGCCAGCAGCTGGGGGGGCCGGACCACTGAAGCTTTCTTT. Translated: CASSWGGRTTEAFF.

The chain links TRBV10-2 to TRBJ2-2; a possible D gene is TRBD2 (6 bases). The CDR3 is 18 residues long. From germline, CDR1 is WSHSY and CDR2 SAAADI. V was shortened by 4 bases and J by 6 bases, with 24 bases between the two germline ends. CDR3 nucleotides: TGCGCCAGCAGTGGTCCGGAGTTTGCCGGGAGCCCGGCCGGGGAGCTGTTTTTT. Translated, it gives CASSGPEFAGSPAGELFF.

The chain couples TRBV4-3 to TRBJ2-7, with D perhaps assigned TRBD1 or TRBD2 (5 bases each). CDR3 length: 14 residues. Trimming took 3 bases from V and 3 from J, leaving 12 bases between them. Germline V gives CDR1 LGHNA, CDR2 YSLEER. As DNA, the CDR3 is TGCGCCAGCAGCCAGGTAGGGACCTTCTACGAGCAGTACTTC. This sequence encodes CASSQVGTFYEQYF.

The sample holds one count of this clone. CDR3 amino acids: CASSVEGSYEQYF. The CDR3 DNA follows: TGTGCCAGCAGCGTCGAGGGATCGTACGAGCAGTACTTC. The chain combines TRBV9 with TRBJ2-7, with a possible D match to TRBD2 (5 bases). Germline CDR1 and CDR2: SGDLS and YYNGEE. Deletions cut 2 bases from V and 4 bases from J, with 10 bases between. This CDR3 contains 13 residues.

The rearrangement joins TRBV6-6 to TRBJ2-7, with D tentatively TRBD2 (5 bases). Germline assignment: CDR1 MNHNY and CDR2 SVGAGI (reference sequence). The CDR3 is 11 residues long. V gave up 0 bases and J gave up 9 bases, with 6 bases separating them. The CDR3 loop reads CASSYSGGQYF. The CDR3 DNA is TGTGCCAGCAGTTACTCTGGAGGGCAGTACTTC.

This clone was counted between two and nine times. The chain links TRBV5-5 to TRBJ1-5; the D gene is possibly TRBD1 (5 bases). The ends were cut back, 2 bases at V and 5 bases at J, with 8 bases in the middle. Germline V gives CDR1 SGHKS, CDR2 YYEKEE (reference sequence). The CDR3 loop spans 13 amino acids. The CDR3 protein is CASSFQGDQPQHF. The CDR3 bases are TGTGCCAGCAGCTTTCAGGGCGATCAGCCCCAGCATTTT.

The J gene is TRBJ2-2, the V gene TRBV19; the D call may be TRBD1 or TRBD2 (6 bases each). The CDR3 contains 15 residues. Germline CDR1 reads LNHDA; CDR2 reads SQIVND (reference sequence). Trimming took 5 bases from V and 7 from J, leaving 17 bases between them. This CDR3 reads CASSFNLGGHGELFF. In nucleotides, the CDR3 is TGTGCCAGTAGTTTTAATCTAGGGGGGCACGGGGAGCTGTTTTTT.